A selection of T cell receptor beta chains follows, all from one sample in a study of cytomegalovirus exposure and HLA in healthy donors. The assay was immunoSEQ multiplex PCR, and TCRdb's table has in-frame clones only and misses some. This sample has around 130,000 clones; 84% occur once, and the top ten carry around 3%. Sequenced: PBMCs. Receptors originate from a woman in her late teens or twenties in good health and CMV-seropositive. Both conserved end residues are trimmed from each CDR3.

CDR3: ASTNILLAGSKETQY
V: TRBV11-2
J: TRBJ2-5

CDR3: ASSYKGGKTQY
V: TRBV6-5
J: TRBJ2-5

CDR3: ASSATGNTEAF
V: TRBV28
J: TRBJ1-1

CDR3: ASSRGQVYSGNTIY
V: TRBV4-1
J: TRBJ1-3

CDR3: ASSLGQGGDEQY
V: TRBV5-1
J: TRBJ2-7

CDR3: ASTTGDVHYYEQY
V: TRBV7-9
J: .

CDR3: ASSPTATGELF
V: TRBV6-4
J: TRBJ2-2

CDR3: ATSRDREAPQPQH
V: TRBV15
J: TRBJ1-5

CDR3: ASSPSRDQALERGYT
V: TRBV25-1
J: TRBJ1-2

CDR3: ASSLARQGVHEQY
V: TRBV5-4
J: TRBJ2-7

CDR3: SVAQTGINGYT
V: TRBV29-1
J: TRBJ1-2

CDR3: ANAHSGEGAYEQY
V: TRBV2
J: TRBJ2-7

CDR3: ASSFWASFTNTEAF
V: TRBV5-1
J: TRBJ1-1

CDR3: ATSEGLAPDTQY
V: TRBV15
J: TRBJ2-3

CDR3: ASSSIQGPREKLF
V: TRBV11-2
J: TRBJ1-4

CDR3: ATRTSGGAYEQY
V: TRBV15
J: TRBJ2-7